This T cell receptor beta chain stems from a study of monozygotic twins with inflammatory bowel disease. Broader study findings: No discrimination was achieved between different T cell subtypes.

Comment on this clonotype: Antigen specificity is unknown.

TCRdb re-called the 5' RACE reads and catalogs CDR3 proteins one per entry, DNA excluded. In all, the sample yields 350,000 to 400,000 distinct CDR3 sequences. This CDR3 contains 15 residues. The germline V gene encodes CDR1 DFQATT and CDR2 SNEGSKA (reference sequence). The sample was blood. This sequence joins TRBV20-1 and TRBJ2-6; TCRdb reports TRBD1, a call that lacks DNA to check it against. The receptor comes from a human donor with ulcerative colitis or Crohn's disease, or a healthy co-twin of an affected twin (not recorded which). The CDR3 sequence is CSARDRVGGANVLTF.